This T cell receptor (beta chain) comes out of a study of OX40 agonist ivuxolimab in advanced cancers. Study details: Participants could have had prior anti-PD-1, anti-PD-L1 or anti-CTLA-4 therapy, and 40% had some. In three patients, partial responses were observed, one with hepatocellular carcinoma and two with cutaneous melanoma.

This clone was found once. Its antigen is as yet unknown. Blood sampling was done at baseline, cycle 4 day 1, and cycle 7 day 1. Study-wide results and limits: CD8+ T cells (on average) carried more expanded clones than CD4+ T cells.

Libraries were prepared by immunoSEQ multiplex PCR; TCRdb keeps only in-frame clonotypes and omits some of them. The sample lists some 57,000 clones, roughly four fifths seen once, with around 3.9% in the top ten. Looked up from germline, CDR1 is SGHTA and CDR2 is FQGNSA. Trimming took 4 bases from V and 3 from J, leaving 9 bases between them. CDR3 length: 13 amino acids. The source was CD4+ or CD8+ T cells sorted from blood, collected in a trial of the OX40 agonist ivuxolimab. This receptor was taken from an adult with an advanced solid tumor such as melanoma, head and neck, liver or kidney cancer. V is TRBV7-2 and J is TRBJ1-1; no clear D gene. The CDR3 sequence: CASSSLRDTEAFF. In DNA, the CDR3 is TGTGCCAGCAGCTCTCTCCGGGACACTGAAGCTTTCTTT.